The 27 T cell receptor beta chains in this list originate from one sample, sequenced in a study of blood T cell repertoires in COVID-19. TCRdb's copy holds only in-frame clones and misses some; the assay was immunoSEQ multiplex PCR. The sample includes about 240,000 clones, about 79% of them seen just once. The sequencing sample was made of peripheral blood. These receptor sequences come from an elderly woman with acute or convalescent COVID-19.

The chain recombines TRBV6-5 with TRBJ2-7; TRBD1 agrees at 10 bases. The germline V gene has CDR1 MNHEY and CDR2 SVGAGI. The V and J ends lost 3 bases and 5 bases, in that order; junction bases with no gene match: 4. The CDR3 loop spans 14 amino acids. The DNA of the CDR3 is TGTGCCAGCAGTTATCCCGGGACAGGGGACGAGCAGTACTTC. Its translation: CASSYPGTGDEQYF.

The chain carries TRBV10-1 and TRBJ1-6, with D possibly TRBD1 on 5 matching bases. Germline V gene lookup returns CDR1 WNHNN and CDR2 SYGVQD (reference sequence). The CDR3 has 13 amino acids. Trimming took 8 bases from V and 7 from J, leaving 12 bases between them. In nucleotides, the CDR3 is TGCGCCAGCTGGGGGACTGTCAATTCACCCCTCCACTTT. Its translation: CASWGTVNSPLHF.

The chain uses TRBV9 and TRBJ1-3; D perhaps matches TRBD1 (5 bases). V was pared by 6 bases and J by 0 bases, with 13 bases between. Germline values: CDR1 SGDLS, CDR2 YYNGEE. The CDR3 has 15 amino acids. CDR3 protein: CASKRGDHSGNTIYF. For the CDR3, the DNA is TGTGCCAGCAAACGGGGGGACCACTCTGGAAACACCATATATTTT. Full variable domain (remainder filled in from reference TRBV9 and TRBJ1-3): DSGVTQTPKHLITATGQRVTLRCSPRSGDLSVYWYQQSLDQGLQFLIQYYNGEERAKGNILERFSAQQFPDLHSELNLSSLELGDSALYFCASKRGDHSGNTIYFGEGSWLTVV.

The genes are TRBV2 and TRBJ2-2; D gene uncertain. The germline V and J ends were trimmed by 7 bases and 4 bases, with 16 bases remaining between them. The CDR3 loop spans 15 amino acids. The germline CDR1 and CDR2 sequences are SNHLY and FYNNEI. CDR3 region: CASTLVSGGTGELFF. DNA for the CDR3: TGTGCCAGCACTCTGGTCTCCGGTGGCACCGGGGAGCTGTTTTTT.

This rearrangement joins TRBV16 to TRBJ2-7; TRBD1 agrees at 10 bases. Germline lookup yields CDR1 KGHSY and CDR2 FQNENV. The CDR3 contains 15 residues. Unmatched junction bases numbered 8, after V lost 5 bases and J lost 4 bases. CDR3 region: CASSDRGQGVYEQYF. The CDR3 region has the DNA TGTGCCAGCAGCGACCGAGGACAGGGGGTTTACGAGCAGTACTTC.

The rearrangement links TRBV28 to TRBJ2-2; 10 bases align to TRBD2. CDR3 length: 16 amino acids. From germline, CDR1 is MDHEN and CDR2 SYDVKM. J lost 2 bases, V lost 5 bases, and 5 bases had no gene match. CDR3 nucleotides: TGTGCCAGCAGTCCCCGGACTAGCGGCAACACCGGGGAGCTGTTTTTT. This gives the protein CASSPRTSGNTGELFF. Supplemented by reference TRBV28 and TRBJ2-2, the full variable domain reads DVKVTQSSRYLVKRTGEKVFLECVQDMDHENMFWYRQDPGLGLRLIYFSYDVKMKEKGDIPEGYSVSREKKERFSLILESASTNQTSMYLCASSPRTSGNTGELFFGEGSRLTVL.

This chain joins TRBV9 and TRBJ2-3; TRBD1 might be the D (6 bases). Trimming pared 4 bases from V and 0 bases from J, leaving 12 bases between. The CDR3 is 15 residues long. Germline CDR1 is SGDLS and CDR2 is YYNGEE. The CDR3 is CASSPGHGSTDTQYF. In DNA, the CDR3 is TGTGCCAGCAGCCCGGGACACGGTAGCACAGATACGCAGTATTTT.

In this sample, this clone turned up a few times. The V gene is TRBV2, the J gene TRBJ1-5; D is ambiguous. Germline V lookup: CDR1 SNHLY, CDR2 FYNNEI. With 3 bases removed from V and 2 bases from J, the gap between germline ends came to 8 bases. CDR3 length: 14 residues. Here the CDR3 reads CASSENGGNQPQHF. The CDR3 DNA sequence: TGTGCCAGCAGTGAGAACGGGGGCAATCAGCCCCAGCATTTT.

The gene calls are TRBV10-3 and TRBJ2-2; possible D gene TRBD1, 6 bases. The germline V gene has CDR1 ENHRY and CDR2 SYGVKD. Trimming took off 7 bases at V and 2 bases at J, with 8 bases between the two ends. The CDR3 runs 13 residues. The CDR3 is CAITGTNTGELFF. Here the CDR3 DNA reads TGTGCCATCACGGGGACAAACACCGGGGAGCTGTTTTTT.

The rearrangement uses TRBV5-8 and TRBJ2-6, with D tentatively TRBD2 (5 bases). Trimming took off 4 bases at V and 4 bases at J, with 12 bases between the two ends. The CDR3 is 15 amino acids. Germline V CDR1 and CDR2: SGHTS, YDEGEE. DNA for the CDR3: TGTGCCAGCAGCCTCGACCCGGGAGGGGCCAACGTCCTGACTTTC. Encoded protein: CASSLDPGGANVLTF.

This clone occurred a few times. The chain has TRBV19 and TRBJ2-7, with 7 bases that match TRBD1. CDR3 length equals 13 residues. Germline CDR1 reads LNHDA; CDR2 reads SQIVND (reference sequence). V was clipped by 6 bases and J by 4 bases; unmatched bases: 6. CDR3 DNA sequence: TGTGCCAGTAGCCATGGGACAGAGTACGAGCAGTACTTC. As protein: CASSHGTEYEQYF.

The chain has TRBV28 and TRBJ1-5; D perhaps matches TRBD1 (5 bases). CDR1 and CDR2 from the germline V gene are MDHEN and SYDVKM. This CDR3 is built from 12 residues. Trimming cost V 11 bases and J 7 bases, with 15 bases left between them. The DNA for the CDR3 is TGTGCCGGGGCCAGAGGCGGACAGCCCCAGCATTTT. Protein sequence: CAGARGGQPQHF.

The chain employs TRBV12-5 and TRBJ1-5; a possible D gene is TRBD1 (5 bases). Germline V gives CDR1 LGHNT, CDR2 FRNRAP. The CDR3 runs to 13 residues. Trimming pared 8 bases from V and 7 bases from J, leaving 15 bases between. CDR3 loop: CASQQGSGQPQHF. CDR3 nucleotides: TGTGCTAGTCAGCAGGGATCGGGCCAGCCCCAGCATTTT.

This chain connects TRBV14 to TRBJ2-7; D is undetermined. This CDR3 region has 14 residues. Between the trimmed V and J ends, which lost 1 base and 5 bases, there was a span of 12 bases. CDR1 is SGHDN and CDR2 is FVKESK in the germline V gene. The chain's CDR3 is CASSQAWAKNEQYF. Here the CDR3 DNA reads TGTGCCAGCAGCCAAGCCTGGGCTAAAAACGAGCAGTACTTC.

This chain joins TRBV5-1 and TRBJ2-3; 9 bases are a match to TRBD2. With 4 bases clipped from V and 5 bases from J, the junction kept 5 bases outside the gene matches. Per germline, CDR1 SGHRS and CDR2 YFSETQ. This CDR3 comprises 14 residues. DNA of the CDR3: TGCGCCAGCAGCCCAAGCGGGGGGCGAGATACGCAGTATTTT. Protein sequence: CASSPSGGRDTQYF. Full variable domain (missing parts from reference TRBV5-1 and TRBJ2-3): KAGVTQTPRYLIKTRGQQVTLSCSPISGHRSVSWYQQTPGQGLQFLFEYFSETQRNKGNFPGRFSGRQFSNSRSEMNVSTLELGDSALYLCASSPSGGRDTQYFGPGTRLTVL.

This sequence joins TRBV4-2 and TRBJ2-2; TRBD1 might be the D (6 bases). The CDR3 is 17 residues long. V was trimmed by 1 base and J by 3 bases, leaving 15 bases between them. Germline V lookup: CDR1 LGHNA, CDR2 YNFKEQ. The CDR3 loop is CASSQGTTGTDTGELFF. In DNA, the CDR3 is TGTGCCAGCAGCCAAGGCACTACAGGGACGGACACCGGGGAGCTGTTTTTT.

The rearrangement links TRBV14 to TRBJ1-6; D gene ambiguous. The germline CDR1 and CDR2 sequences are SGHDN and FVKESK. The CDR3 is 17 amino acids. V was pared by 2 bases and J by 4 bases, with 15 bases between. The CDR3 here is CASSQFPPTEYNSPLHF. CDR3 bases: TGTGCCAGCAGCCAATTTCCCCCGACTGAGTATAATTCACCCCTCCACTTT.

The V and J genes are TRBV7-6 and TRBJ2-3; no firm D call. V lost 0 bases and J 2 bases, leaving 9 bases between the germline ends. CDR3 length: 15 amino acids. Germline V gene data show CDR1 as SGHVS and CDR2 as FNYEAQ. CDR3 nucleotide sequence: TGTGCCAGCAGCTTAGCGCACAGTTCCACAGATACGCAGTATTTT. Protein product: CASSLAHSSTDTQYF.

This clone was counted a few times. CDR3 protein: CASSLVGGYYNEQFF. The CDR3 DNA reads as TGTGCCAGCAGCTTAGTGGGCGGGTACTACAATGAGCAGTTCTTC. The V gene is TRBV7-9, the J gene TRBJ2-1, with D possibly being TRBD2 (5 bases). CDR3 size: 15 residues. Trimming took 1 base from V and 3 from J, leaving 10 bases between them. CDR1 and CDR2 (germline): SEHNR, FQNEAQ (reference sequence).

The V call is TRBV6-2 or TRBV6-3, the J call TRBJ1-6; tentative D call: TRBD1 (6 bases). Per germline, CDR1 MNHEY and CDR2 SVGEGT. Trimming shortened V by 5 bases and J by 5 bases, and 13 bases separated the two germline ends. This CDR3 contains 15 residues. The CDR3 sequence is CASSNDRSNNSPLHF. CDR3 bases: TGTGCCAGCAGTAACGACAGGTCCAATAATTCACCCCTCCACTTT.

Notes on this clone: At one end, the junction sequence differs from germline, possibly due to a read error. The V gene is TRBV7-7, the J gene TRBJ2-5, with D tentatively TRBD2 (7 bases). This CDR3 contains 13 residues. The V gene's germline CDR1 is SSHAT and CDR2 FNYEAQ (reference sequence). In DNA, the CDR3 is TGTGCTAGCAGCTACAGGGAGGGAGAGACCCAGTACTTC. Amino acid sequence: CASSYREGETQYF.

The chain couples TRBV4-2 to TRBJ1-4; D remains ambiguous. Per the germline V gene, CDR1 is LGHNA and CDR2 is YNFKEQ. V lost 7 bases to trimming and J lost 6 bases, with 15 bases between them. The CDR3 is made up of 14 amino acids. CDR3 region: CASTNSERDEKLFF. The CDR3 DNA is TGTGCCAGCACCAACAGCGAGAGGGATGAAAAACTGTTTTTT.

V usage is TRBV19 and J usage is TRBJ2-7; D is unresolved. CDR1 is LNHDA, CDR2 SQIVND, per germline (reference sequence). The CDR3 extends over 15 amino acids. V lost 0 bases and J lost 0, with 9 bases in between. CDR3 protein: CASSIDLTPSYEQYF. The CDR3 DNA sequence: TGTGCCAGTAGTATAGATCTGACACCCTCCTACGAGCAGTACTTC.

This clone was counted a single time. The chain employs TRBV6-5 and TRBJ1-1; D remains unclear. From germline, CDR1 is MNHEY and CDR2 SVGAGI. V gave up 6 bases and J gave up 1 base, with 9 bases separating them. The CDR3 contains 13 residues. The CDR3 loop is CASSNTRNTEAFF. The CDR3, as DNA: TGTGCCAGCAGCAATACACGGAACACTGAAGCTTTCTTT.

The genes are TRBV19 and TRBJ2-5; 7 positions match TRBD1. The V gene end was trimmed by 4 bases and the J gene end by 4 bases; junction bases not matched to a gene: 9. CDR1 and CDR2 (germline): LNHDA, SQIVND (reference sequence). The CDR3 loop spans 15 amino acids. In nucleotides, the CDR3 is TGTGCCAGTAGTAGAGGACAGGCAGCACGAGAGACCCAGTACTTC. Encoded protein: CASSRGQAARETQYF.

The rearrangement links TRBV24-1 to TRBJ2-5, with 9 bases matching TRBD1. The germline gives CDR1 KGHDR, CDR2 SFDVKD. With V trimmed by 3 bases and J by 5 bases, 3 bases remained unmatched. This CDR3 contains 14 residues. The CDR3 DNA sequence: TGTGCCACCAGTGATAACAGGGGGCGTGAGACCCAGTACTTC. It translates to CATSDNRGRETQYF.

The rearrangement joins TRBV3-1 (or the pseudogene TRBV3-2) to TRBJ1-1, with 9 bases matching TRBD1. The CDR3 runs to 16 residues. From germline, CDR1 is LGHDT and CDR2 YNNKEL (reference sequence). The V and J ends lost 6 bases and 5 bases, in that order; junction bases with no gene match: 13. This CDR3 reads CASRPTRDRASTEAFF. Here the CDR3 DNA reads TGTGCCAGCAGGCCTACCCGGGACAGGGCGTCGACTGAAGCTTTCTTT.